This record concerns one T cell receptor (beta chain) sequence. Its antigen is as yet unknown. The study's library attached unique molecular identifiers to single cDNA molecules. TCRdb passed the RACE reads through MiXCR, listing each CDR3 protein once. Found here are some 300,000 distinct CDR3 sequences, around 5.5% of them singletons; the top ten hold about 8.7%. V lost 0 bases to trimming and J lost 5 bases; unmatched junction nucleotides: 3. Per the germline V gene, CDR1 is LGHNA and CDR2 is YSLEER. The CDR3 is 16 amino acids. This sample was included in a study of human T cells and chemical hapten exposure. Study outcomes and limitations: Counts of TCRs above 1 in 1000 frequency stayed unchanged with DPC sensitization.

This sample's time point: pre-sensitization, week 0. Treatment indicated: therapeutic diphenylcyclopropenone sensitization with weekly scalp DPC. This chain links TRBV4-3 with TRBJ2-4, with TRBD2 matching over 11 bases. Source: whole blood, taken in connection with sensitization to the hapten diphenylcyclopropenone (DPC). The clonotype originates from a woman under 30 with alopecia areata. Some clones in this sample may be carry-over from other donors' samples. CDR3 nucleotide sequence: TGCGCCAGCAGCCAAGATAGCGGGGGGGACCAAAACATTCAGTACTTC. Its protein product is CASSQDSGGDQNIQYF.